This T cell receptor beta chain is drawn from a study of Tregs in tolerant kidney transplant recipients. Study-level results: Tregs expanded with activated donor B cells seemed most donor-specific. No direct test of biological reproducibility was done here. Findings come from small patient numbers and require larger validation. Some patients' samples used different primers over time, so nucleotide sequences weren't comparable.

Some clones are missing from TCRdb's copy, which holds only in-frame ones; the method was immunoSEQ multiplex PCR. The sample lists around 15,000 clones, 45% to 55% occurring once. This clone was found a few times. Its antigen is currently unknown. The germline gives CDR1 SGHAT, CDR2 FQNNGV. There are 16 residues in the CDR3. V shed 0 bases and J shed 4 bases, with 13 bases lying between them. Recipient PBMCs carried a CFSE label and met irradiated graft donor PBMCs for roughly six days before FACS sorting. The chain carries TRBV11-2 and TRBJ1-3; maybe TRBD1 (5 bases). The TCR comes from a human patient who received a combined kidney and bone marrow transplant. The sequences come from CD4+ T cells from blood cultured with allogeneic cells, collected before the transplant. The CDR3 DNA reads as TGTGCCAGCAGCTTAGATCTCGGCAGGGCCGGAAACACCATATATTTT. Its protein is CASSLDLGRAGNTIYF.